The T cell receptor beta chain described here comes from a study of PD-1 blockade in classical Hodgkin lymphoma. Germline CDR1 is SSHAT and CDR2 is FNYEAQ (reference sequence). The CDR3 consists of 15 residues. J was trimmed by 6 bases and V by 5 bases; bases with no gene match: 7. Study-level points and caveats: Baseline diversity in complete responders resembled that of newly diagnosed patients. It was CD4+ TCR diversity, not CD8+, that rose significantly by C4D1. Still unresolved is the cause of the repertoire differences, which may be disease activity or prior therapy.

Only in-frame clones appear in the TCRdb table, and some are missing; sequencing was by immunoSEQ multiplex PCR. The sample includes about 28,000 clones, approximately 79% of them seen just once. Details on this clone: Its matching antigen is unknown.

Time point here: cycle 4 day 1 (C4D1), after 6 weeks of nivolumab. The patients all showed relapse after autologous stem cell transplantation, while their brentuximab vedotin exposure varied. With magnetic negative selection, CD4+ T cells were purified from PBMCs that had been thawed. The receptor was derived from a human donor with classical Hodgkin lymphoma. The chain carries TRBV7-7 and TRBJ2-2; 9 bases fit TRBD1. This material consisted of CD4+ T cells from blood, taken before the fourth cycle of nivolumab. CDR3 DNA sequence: TGTGCCAGCAGCGCCGGGACAGGGATACCCGGGGAGCTGTTTTTT. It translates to CASSAGTGIPGELFF.